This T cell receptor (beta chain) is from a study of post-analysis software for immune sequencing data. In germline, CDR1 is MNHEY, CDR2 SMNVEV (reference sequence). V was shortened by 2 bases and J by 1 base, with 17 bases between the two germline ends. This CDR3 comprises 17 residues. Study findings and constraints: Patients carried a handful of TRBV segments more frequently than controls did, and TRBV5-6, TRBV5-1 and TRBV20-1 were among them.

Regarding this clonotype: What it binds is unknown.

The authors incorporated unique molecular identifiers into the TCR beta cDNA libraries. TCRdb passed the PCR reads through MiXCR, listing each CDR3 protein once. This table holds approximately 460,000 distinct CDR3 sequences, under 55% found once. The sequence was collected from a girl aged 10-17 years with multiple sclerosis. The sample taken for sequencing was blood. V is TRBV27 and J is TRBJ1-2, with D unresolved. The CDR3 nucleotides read TGTGCCAGCAGTTTAACACAGTGGGAAGGGTTTAACTATGGCTACACCTTC. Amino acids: CASSLTQWEGFNYGYTF.